This T cell receptor beta chain was found in a study of shared clonotypes between healthy human individuals. Overall study findings and caveats: A handful of donors shared around 5.2% of their naive CD4 clonotypes.

Comments on this clone: Its target is not known. No conserved phenylalanine or tryptophan is present at the end of the CDR3, so a read error is the likely explanation.

CD45RO-negative cells were positively selected for CCR7, leaving out terminally differentiated effector memory CD45RA+ cells. Recent vaccinations or acute infections were absent in the healthy HIV-negative adult donors. The assay was immunoSEQ multiplex PCR, and TCRdb's table has in-frame clones only and misses some. The sample comprises 2 million to 2.5 million clones, 85% to 95% of which are singletons, and about 1.1% rests with the top ten. The CDR3 extends over 14 amino acids. V was trimmed by 3 bases and J by 4 bases, leaving 12 bases between them. From germline, CDR1 is MGHRA and CDR2 YSYEKL. The origin of this receptor is a man between 18 and 35 years old in good health. The rearrangement joins TRBV4-1 to TRBJ1-1; no firm D call. Source material: naive CD8+ T cells sorted from blood. This CDR3 is CASSHAGRGTEAFS. The CDR3 DNA sequence: TGCGCCAGCAGCCACGCCGGCCGGGGCACTGAAGCTTTCTCT.